A selection of T cell receptor beta chains follows, all from one sample in a study of Ad26.COV2.S vaccination and SARS-CoV-2 variants. The data were produced by immunoSEQ multiplex PCR, yet TCRdb's version contains in-frame clones alone and is incomplete. The data hold 300,000 to 350,000 clones, with about 85% observed a single time. This sample comprised peripheral blood, obtained in a trial of Ad26.COV2.S vaccine versus placebo. All receptors come from a person between 18 and 65 years old who received the Ad26.COV2.S COVID-19 vaccine or a placebo. CDR3s include the opening cysteine and the closing phenylalanine or tryptophan. D genes are given only for firm matches. Size tells how often a clone was seen (once, few, many) or the class of an expanded clone, and some rows leave it out.

D gene: -
V gene: TRBV25-1
clone size: -
J gene: TRBJ1-4
CDR3 DNA: TGTGCCAGCAGTGAAGATTTCAGAAATGAAAAACTGTTTTTT
CDR3 protein: CASSEDFRNEKLFF

D gene: -
V gene: TRBV9
clone size: -
J gene: TRBJ1-4
CDR3 DNA: TGTGCCAGCAGCCTGCAGGCAGGGTTAGAGGAAAAACTGTTTTTT
CDR3 protein: CASSLQAGLEEKLFF

D gene: -
V gene: TRBV5-1
clone size: few
J gene: TRBJ2-3
CDR3 DNA: TGCGCCAGCAGCTTTAGGGGGGCTAGCACAGATACGCAGTATTTT
CDR3 protein: CASSFRGASTDTQYF

D gene: TRBD1
V gene: TRBV9
clone size: -
J gene: TRBJ1-4
CDR3 DNA: TGTGCCCGCAGCTGGGGACAGGGGGGGAGGACAGGCGAAAAACTGTTTTTT
CDR3 protein: CARSWGQGGRTGEKLFF

D gene: TRBD1
V gene: TRBV5-1
clone size: once
J gene: TRBJ1-4
CDR3 DNA: TGCGCCAGCAGCGACGGACAGGGAGCTAATGAAAAACTGTTTTTT
CDR3 protein: CASSDGQGANEKLFF

D gene: -
V gene: TRBV3-1/TRBV3-2
clone size: -
J gene: TRBJ2-7
CDR3 DNA: TGTGCCAGCAGCTTAAAGATTTGGGGTTTACAAACCTACGAGCAGTACTTC
CDR3 protein: CASSLKIWGLQTYEQYF

D gene: -
V gene: TRBV27
clone size: once
J gene: TRBJ1-6
CDR3 DNA: TGTGCCAGCAGTTTTGGACAGAAGAATTCACCCCTCCACTTT
CDR3 protein: CASSFGQKNSPLHF

D gene: TRBD2
V gene: TRBV24-1
clone size: -
J gene: TRBJ2-2
CDR3 DNA: TGTGCCACCAGTGCCTGGGAGCTAGCGGGGGGGCTCGGGGAGCTGTTTTTT
CDR3 protein: CATSAWELAGGLGELFF

D gene: -
V gene: TRBV4-1
clone size: -
J gene: TRBJ1-1
CDR3 DNA: TGCGCCAGCAGCCAAGATCGGGGCTTCCTGAACACTGAAGCTTTCTTT
CDR3 protein: CASSQDRGFLNTEAFF

D gene: -
V gene: TRBV9
clone size: -
J gene: TRBJ1-3
CDR3 DNA: TGTGCCAGCAGCGTAGAACCCGGAAACACCATATATTTT
CDR3 protein: CASSVEPGNTIYF

D gene: -
V gene: TRBV28
clone size: -
J gene: TRBJ1-3
CDR3 DNA: TGTGCCAGCAGTTTCTCTTTCGGAGGTAGCTCTGGAAACACCATATATTTT
CDR3 protein: CASSFSFGGSSGNTIYF

D gene: TRBD2
V gene: TRBV11-3
clone size: -
J gene: TRBJ2-3
CDR3 DNA: TGTGCCAGCAGTACCGGGACTAGCGTTAGCACAGATACGCAGTATTTT
CDR3 protein: CASSTGTSVSTDTQYF

D gene: -
V gene: TRBV5-1
clone size: -
J gene: TRBJ1-1
CDR3 DNA: TGCGCCAGCAGCGAAGGGTCTACGAACACTGAAGCTTTCTTT
CDR3 protein: CASSEGSTNTEAFF

D gene: TRBD2
V gene: TRBV3-1/TRBV3-2
clone size: -
J gene: TRBJ2-1
CDR3 DNA: TGTGCCAGCAGCCAGTCGGGACTAGCGGGGTTCAATGAGCAGTTCTTC
CDR3 protein: CASSQSGLAGFNEQFF

D gene: -
V gene: TRBV6-5
clone size: -
J gene: TRBJ2-2
CDR3 DNA: TGTGCCAGCAGGATCTTCAACACCGGGGAGCTGTTTTTT
CDR3 protein: CASRIFNTGELFF

D gene: TRBD2
V gene: TRBV7-9
clone size: -
J gene: TRBJ2-2
CDR3 DNA: TGTGCCAGCAGCTTAGGGCCGGGACTAGCGGGGGTCTACACCGGGGAGCTGTTTTTT
CDR3 protein: CASSLGPGLAGVYTGELFF

D gene: -
V gene: TRBV5-4
clone size: -
J gene: TRBJ1-1
CDR3 DNA: TGTGCCAGCAGCTTGGGACAGGTCAACACTGAAGCTTTCTTT
CDR3 protein: CASSLGQVNTEAFF

D gene: -
V gene: TRBV6-2/TRBV6-3
clone size: -
J gene: TRBJ2-1
CDR3 DNA: TGTGCCAGCAGCCAAGTTGGCGGGTACAATGAGCAGTTCTTC
CDR3 protein: CASSQVGGYNEQFF

D gene: -
V gene: TRBV14
clone size: -
J gene: TRBJ2-7
CDR3 DNA: TGTGCCAGCAGCCAGTTTGGGATGGGGTTGAGCGAGCAGTACTTC
CDR3 protein: CASSQFGMGLSEQYF

D gene: -
V gene: TRBV15
clone size: -
J gene: TRBJ2-5
CDR3 DNA: TGTGCCACCAGCAGAGTCCAGGAGACCCAGTACTTC
CDR3 protein: CATSRVQETQYF

D gene: -
V gene: TRBV27
clone size: -
J gene: TRBJ2-7
CDR3 DNA: TGTGCCAGCAGTTTGACAGACCCTGGCGAGCAGTACTTC
CDR3 protein: CASSLTDPGEQYF

D gene: TRBD1
V gene: TRBV7-8
clone size: -
J gene: TRBJ2-2
CDR3 DNA: TGTGCCAGCAGCCGCCGGACAGGGGGAACCGGGGAGCTGTTTTTT
CDR3 protein: CASSRRTGGTGELFF

D gene: -
V gene: TRBV12-3/TRBV12-4
clone size: -
J gene: TRBJ1-1
CDR3 DNA: TGTGCCAGCAGTTTAGACACCGGATTTGAAGCTTTCTTT
CDR3 protein: CASSLDTGFEAFF

D gene: -
V gene: TRBV7-2
clone size: -
J gene: TRBJ1-5
CDR3 DNA: TGTGCCAGCAGCCAAGTGGGGGTCAATCAGCCCCAGCATTTT
CDR3 protein: CASSQVGVNQPQHF

D gene: -
V gene: TRBV19
clone size: -
J gene: TRBJ2-1
CDR3 DNA: TGTGCCAGTAGTATAGCGGCCAGCGGAGGCCCCTACAATGAGCAGTTCTTC
CDR3 protein: CASSIAASGGPYNEQFF

D gene: -
V gene: TRBV7-3
clone size: -
J gene: TRBJ2-2
CDR3 DNA: TGTGCCAGCAGCCCTCAGGGGGGAGCCAGCACCGGGGAGCTGTTTTTT
CDR3 protein: CASSPQGGASTGELFF

D gene: TRBD1
V gene: TRBV4-3
clone size: -
J gene: TRBJ1-1
CDR3 DNA: TGCGCCAGCAGCCAAGATTGGGCAGGGGGCTTAAACACTGAAGCTTTCTTT
CDR3 protein: CASSQDWAGGLNTEAFF

D gene: TRBD2
V gene: TRBV4-1
clone size: few
J gene: TRBJ2-3
CDR3 DNA: TGCGCCAGCAGCCACCCGGGACTAGCGGGAGGGCCCGAAGCAAATACGCAGTATTTT
CDR3 protein: CASSHPGLAGGPEANTQYF

D gene: -
V gene: TRBV6-7
clone size: -
J gene: TRBJ1-5
CDR3 DNA: TGTGCCAGCAGTTACGGCCGGGGGCAGGGACAGCCCCAGCATTTT
CDR3 protein: CASSYGRGQGQPQHF

D gene: TRBD1
V gene: TRBV19
clone size: -
J gene: TRBJ1-2
CDR3 DNA: TGTGCCAGTAGTCCCGGGACAGGAGGGTATGGCTACACCTTC
CDR3 protein: CASSPGTGGYGYTF

D gene: TRBD1
V gene: TRBV30
clone size: -
J gene: TRBJ1-6
CDR3 DNA: TGTGCCTGGATACGAAAGGGGGCTAATTCACCCCTCCACTTT
CDR3 protein: CAWIRKGANSPLHF

D gene: -
V gene: TRBV27
clone size: -
J gene: TRBJ2-1
CDR3 DNA: TGTGCCAGCAGTCCTCAGGGTTCTCATGAGCAGTTCTTC
CDR3 protein: CASSPQGSHEQFF

D gene: -
V gene: TRBV19
clone size: -
J gene: TRBJ2-3
CDR3 DNA: TGTGCCAGTAGTATCTCAGAGCCAAAAGATACGCAGTATTTT
CDR3 protein: CASSISEPKDTQYF

D gene: TRBD1
V gene: TRBV29-1
clone size: -
J gene: TRBJ1-2
CDR3 DNA: TGCAGCGTGGAGACAGGGGGCGGGTATGGCTACACCTTC
CDR3 protein: CSVETGGGYGYTF

D gene: -
V gene: TRBV7-2
clone size: -
J gene: TRBJ2-1
CDR3 DNA: TGTGCCAGCAGCTCAGGGGGGCCAACCAATGAGCAGTTCTTC
CDR3 protein: CASSSGGPTNEQFF

D gene: -
V gene: TRBV2
clone size: -
J gene: TRBJ1-4
CDR3 DNA: TGTGCCAGCAGTGAGGTTGGGCAGGTAGATAATGAAAAACTGTTTTTT
CDR3 protein: CASSEVGQVDNEKLFF

D gene: TRBD1
V gene: TRBV5-1
clone size: -
J gene: TRBJ1-2
CDR3 DNA: TGCGCCAGCAGCTTCGGAGGGACAGGGGAAGGCTACACCTTC
CDR3 protein: CASSFGGTGEGYTF

D gene: TRBD2
V gene: TRBV10-2
clone size: -
J gene: TRBJ2-3
CDR3 DNA: TGCGCCAGCACTAGCGGGAAAGGTACGCAGTATTTT
CDR3 protein: CASTSGKGTQYF

D gene: -
V gene: TRBV7-6
clone size: -
J gene: TRBJ1-1
CDR3 DNA: TGTGCCAGCAGCTTAGGTGCCGGACCAAACACTGAAGCTTTCTTT
CDR3 protein: CASSLGAGPNTEAFF

D gene: -
V gene: TRBV21-1
clone size: many
J gene: TRBJ2-7
CDR3 DNA: TGTGCCAGCAGCACCAGGGCAGAGGGGGTCCACGAGCAGTACTTC
CDR3 protein: CASSTRAEGVHEQYF

D gene: TRBD2
V gene: TRBV28
clone size: -
J gene: TRBJ2-7
CDR3 DNA: TGTGCCAGCAGTTTTCTAGCGGCCTACGAGCAGTACTTC
CDR3 protein: CASSFLAAYEQYF

D gene: TRBD1
V gene: TRBV27
clone size: -
J gene: TRBJ2-1
CDR3 DNA: TGTGCCAGCAGTCTATGGGACAGGGCCCGTCATGAGCAGTTCTTC
CDR3 protein: CASSLWDRARHEQFF

D gene: TRBD2
V gene: TRBV9
clone size: -
J gene: TRBJ2-7
CDR3 DNA: TGTGCCAGCAGCGTAGACAGCGGGGGCCTGTACGAGCAGTACTTC
CDR3 protein: CASSVDSGGLYEQYF

D gene: -
V gene: TRBV2
clone size: -
J gene: TRBJ1-1
CDR3 DNA: TGTGCCAGCAGTGATGGGTGGAACACTGAAGCTTTCTTT
CDR3 protein: CASSDGWNTEAFF

D gene: -
V gene: TRBV7-2
clone size: -
J gene: TRBJ2-7
CDR3 DNA: TGTGCCAGCAGCTTAGCGTTCAGCGGCGAGCAGTACTTC
CDR3 protein: CASSLAFSGEQYF

D gene: -
V gene: TRBV12-3/TRBV12-4
clone size: -
J gene: TRBJ1-1
CDR3 DNA: TGTGCCAGCAGTTTGAATATTGCCAGTGAAGCTTTCTTT
CDR3 protein: CASSLNIASEAFF